A selection of T cell receptor beta chains follows, all from one sample in a study of blood T cell repertoires in COVID-19. Produced via immunoSEQ multiplex PCR; TCRdb's table is partial and in-frame only. Of 220,000 or so clones listed, just under 85% are singletons. The sample comprised PBMCs or T cells enriched from blood (not recorded which). These receptors all stem from a woman aged 35 to 49 with acute COVID-19. Both conserved end residues are part of each CDR3. The order of the fields is clone size, V gene, J gene, D gene, CDR3 protein, CDR3 DNA. A D gene is named only where the DNA matches it firmly. The size entry is marked missing in some rows and otherwise reads once, few, many or a size class.

abundance: NA; v_gene: TRBV19; j_gene: TRBJ2-7; d_gene: NA; CDR3aa: CASSPPGLTNSYEQYF; CDR3nt: TGTGCCAGTAGTCCCCCGGGACTCACTAACTCCTACGAGCAGTACTTC
abundance: NA; v_gene: TRBV19; j_gene: TRBJ1-1; d_gene: NA; CDR3aa: CASTRDSPTGAFF; CDR3nt: TGTGCCAGTACCCGGGACTCTCCCACGGGGGCTTTCTTT
abundance: NA; v_gene: TRBV12-3/TRBV12-4; j_gene: TRBJ2-3; d_gene: TRBD2; CDR3aa: CASRTSGGDTQYF; CDR3nt: TGTGCCAGCAGAACTAGCGGGGGAGATACGCAGTATTTT
abundance: NA; v_gene: TRBV7-5; j_gene: TRBJ2-1; d_gene: NA; CDR3aa: CVRSLGSGLVYNEQFF; CDR3nt: TGTGTCAGAAGCTTAGGGTCGGGACTAGTTTACAATGAGCAGTTCTTC
abundance: NA; v_gene: TRBV29-1; j_gene: TRBJ1-2; d_gene: NA; CDR3aa: CSVEFHRDRLGGYTF; CDR3nt: TGCAGCGTTGAATTTCATCGGGATCGCTTGGGAGGCTACACCTTC
abundance: NA; v_gene: TRBV29-1; j_gene: TRBJ1-1; d_gene: TRBD1; CDR3aa: CSVSTGGPHTEAFF; CDR3nt: TGCAGCGTATCGACAGGGGGCCCCCACACTGAAGCTTTCTTT
abundance: NA; v_gene: TRBV6-1; j_gene: TRBJ2-4; d_gene: NA; CDR3aa: CASSEAGGLAKNIQYF; CDR3nt: TGTGCCAGCAGTGAAGCGGGGGGATTAGCCAAAAACATTCAGTACTTC
abundance: NA; v_gene: TRBV28; j_gene: TRBJ1-5; d_gene: TRBD1; CDR3aa: CASSSPDRGYRNQPQHF; CDR3nt: TGTGCCAGCAGTTCCCCGGACAGGGGGTATCGCAATCAGCCCCAGCATTTT
abundance: NA; v_gene: TRBV19; j_gene: TRBJ1-5; d_gene: TRBD1; CDR3aa: CASSPPTGEKPQHF; CDR3nt: TGTGCCAGTAGTCCTCCGACAGGGGAAAAGCCCCAGCATTTT
abundance: NA; v_gene: TRBV4-1; j_gene: TRBJ2-3; d_gene: TRBD2; CDR3aa: CASSYSGTSISSDTQYF; CDR3nt: TGCGCCAGCAGCTATTCCGGGACTAGCATTTCGTCAGATACGCAGTATTTT
abundance: NA; v_gene: TRBV19; j_gene: TRBJ2-3; d_gene: NA; CDR3aa: CASSIRPGYDTQYF; CDR3nt: TGTGCCAGTAGTATCCGCCCAGGGTACGATACGCAGTATTTT
abundance: NA; v_gene: TRBV2; j_gene: TRBJ1-4; d_gene: TRBD1; CDR3aa: CASSGDRGREKLFF; CDR3nt: TGTGCCAGCAGCGGGGACAGAGGTCGTGAAAAACTGTTTTTT
abundance: NA; v_gene: TRBV4-1; j_gene: TRBJ2-3; d_gene: NA; CDR3aa: CASSQATGYDTQYF; CDR3nt: TGCGCCAGCAGCCAAGCGACGGGGTACGATACGCAGTATTTT
abundance: NA; v_gene: TRBV6-5; j_gene: TRBJ1-4; d_gene: TRBD1; CDR3aa: CASSQGVSEKLFF; CDR3nt: TGTGCCAGCAGTCAGGGGGTGAGCGAAAAACTGTTTTTT
abundance: few; v_gene: TRBV9; j_gene: TRBJ1-4; d_gene: NA; CDR3aa: CASSVGVSPGEKLFF; CDR3nt: TGTGCCAGCAGCGTAGGAGTGTCCCCGGGGGAAAAACTGTTTTTT
abundance: NA; v_gene: TRBV6-5; j_gene: TRBJ2-5; d_gene: TRBD1; CDR3aa: CASRGGRVETQYF; CDR3nt: TGTGCCAGCAGAGGGGGCAGGGTGGAGACCCAGTACTTC
abundance: NA; v_gene: TRBV2; j_gene: TRBJ2-3; d_gene: NA; CDR3aa: CASSDHPDTQYF; CDR3nt: TGTGCCAGCAGTGATCATCCCGATACGCAGTATTTT
abundance: NA; v_gene: TRBV5-6; j_gene: TRBJ2-6; d_gene: TRBD1; CDR3aa: CASSLAQGAGANVLTF; CDR3nt: TGTGCCAGCAGCTTGGCCCAGGGGGCTGGGGCCAACGTCCTGACTTTC
abundance: NA; v_gene: TRBV7-9; j_gene: TRBJ2-3; d_gene: TRBD2; CDR3aa: CASSFSGLAGSRTDTQYF; CDR3nt: TGTGCCAGCAGCTTTTCGGGACTAGCGGGATCCCGCACAGATACGCAGTATTTT
abundance: few; v_gene: TRBV27; j_gene: TRBJ2-2; d_gene: NA; CDR3aa: CASSLEPLSGELFF; CDR3nt: TGTGCCAGCAGTTTAGAGCCTTTGTCCGGGGAGCTGTTTTTT
abundance: NA; v_gene: TRBV27; j_gene: TRBJ2-1; d_gene: TRBD1; CDR3aa: CASSLGTGDEQFF; CDR3nt: TGTGCCAGCAGTTTAGGGACAGGGGATGAGCAGTTCTTC
abundance: NA; v_gene: TRBV7-9; j_gene: TRBJ2-7; d_gene: NA; CDR3aa: CASSLAGGGHYEQYF; CDR3nt: TGTGCCAGCAGCTTAGCAGGGGGTGGGCACTACGAGCAGTACTTC
abundance: NA; v_gene: TRBV5-6; j_gene: TRBJ2-7; d_gene: NA; CDR3aa: CASSLGSGSGQYF; CDR3nt: TGTGCCAGCAGCTTGGGTTCAGGCTCCGGGCAGTACTTC
abundance: many; v_gene: TRBV14; j_gene: TRBJ2-3; d_gene: NA; CDR3aa: CASSQVVASGSQKYF; CDR3nt: NA
abundance: NA; v_gene: TRBV5-8; j_gene: TRBJ2-7; d_gene: NA; CDR3aa: CASSLGTDRAYEQYF; CDR3nt: TGTGCCAGCAGCTTGGGCACCGACAGAGCCTACGAGCAGTACTTC
abundance: NA; v_gene: TRBV4-1; j_gene: TRBJ2-7; d_gene: NA; CDR3aa: CASSLTRDLVYEQYF; CDR3nt: TGCGCCAGCAGCCTGACCCGGGACTTGGTCTACGAGCAGTACTTC
abundance: NA; v_gene: TRBV27; j_gene: TRBJ1-1; d_gene: NA; CDR3aa: CASSPRPTGWTEAFF; CDR3nt: TGTGCCAGCAGTCCCCGGCCAACAGGGTGGACTGAAGCTTTCTTT
abundance: NA; v_gene: TRBV5-1; j_gene: TRBJ1-1; d_gene: NA; CDR3aa: CASSLKTVNTEAFF; CDR3nt: TGCGCCAGCAGCTTGAAGACAGTAAACACTGAAGCTTTCTTT
abundance: NA; v_gene: TRBV23-1; j_gene: TRBJ1-4; d_gene: NA; CDR3aa: CASSWRRLGEKLFF; CDR3nt: TGCGCCAGCAGCTGGCGGAGGTTAGGTGAAAAACTGTTTTTT
abundance: NA; v_gene: TRBV2; j_gene: TRBJ2-7; d_gene: NA; CDR3aa: CASREDRTEYF; CDR3nt: TGTGCCAGCAGGGAAGACAGAACGGAGTACTTC
abundance: NA; v_gene: TRBV18; j_gene: TRBJ1-3; d_gene: NA; CDR3aa: CASSPTADSGNTIYF; CDR3nt: TGTGCCAGCTCCCCCACTGCCGACTCTGGAAACACCATATATTTT
abundance: NA; v_gene: TRBV27; j_gene: TRBJ2-2; d_gene: TRBD1; CDR3aa: CASSLLGQGGRELFF; CDR3nt: TGTGCCAGCAGTTTATTAGGACAGGGTGGTAGGGAGCTGTTTTTT
abundance: once; v_gene: TRBV5-1; j_gene: TRBJ2-7; d_gene: TRBD1; CDR3aa: CASSLVVLTGGGYEQYF; CDR3nt: TGCGCCAGCAGCCTGGTGGTCCTGACAGGGGGCGGCTACGAGCAGTACTTC
abundance: NA; v_gene: TRBV28; j_gene: TRBJ2-4; d_gene: NA; CDR3aa: CASSSTVRVAKNIQYF; CDR3nt: TGTGCCAGCAGTTCGACAGTCAGGGTAGCCAAAAACATTCAGTACTTC
abundance: NA; v_gene: TRBV19; j_gene: TRBJ1-3; d_gene: NA; CDR3aa: CASSSRGSPVYTIYF; CDR3nt: TGTGCCAGTAGTTCCAGGGGTTCACCGGTCTACACCATATATTTT
abundance: NA; v_gene: TRBV27; j_gene: TRBJ2-7; d_gene: TRBD2; CDR3aa: CASSPLGLAGGSSYEQYF; CDR3nt: TGTGCCAGCAGTCCATTAGGGCTAGCGGGGGGGAGCTCCTACGAGCAGTACTTC
abundance: NA; v_gene: TRBV28; j_gene: TRBJ1-2; d_gene: NA; CDR3aa: CALWRGRYGYTF; CDR3nt: TGTGCCCTGTGGAGGGGTCGCTACGGCTACACCTTC
abundance: once; v_gene: TRBV19; j_gene: TRBJ1-5; d_gene: TRBD1; CDR3aa: CASRRDSPSNQPQHF; CDR3nt: TGTGCCAGTAGAAGGGACAGCCCTAGCAATCAGCCCCAGCATTTT
abundance: NA; v_gene: TRBV3-1/TRBV3-2; j_gene: TRBJ2-7; d_gene: TRBD1; CDR3aa: CASSPFPGTGGGEEQYF; CDR3nt: TGTGCCAGCAGCCCTTTCCCCGGGACAGGGGGCGGTGAAGAGCAGTACTTC
abundance: NA; v_gene: TRBV10-3; j_gene: TRBJ2-3; d_gene: TRBD2; CDR3aa: CAISESTYRLAVTLTDTQYF; CDR3nt: TGTGCCATCAGTGAGTCAACCTACCGACTAGCGGTAACACTCACAGATACGCAGTATTTT
abundance: NA; v_gene: TRBV5-4; j_gene: TRBJ1-1; d_gene: NA; CDR3aa: CASSVDKNTEAFF; CDR3nt: TGTGCCAGCAGCGTGGACAAAAACACTGAAGCTTTCTTT
abundance: NA; v_gene: TRBV7-9; j_gene: TRBJ1-6; d_gene: NA; CDR3aa: CASSLVIQGNNSPLHF; CDR3nt: TGTGCCAGCAGCTTAGTTATCCAGGGAAATAATTCACCCCTCCACTTT
abundance: few; v_gene: TRBV7-9; j_gene: TRBJ1-5; d_gene: NA; CDR3aa: CASSKDSHGNQPQHF; CDR3nt: TGTGCCAGCAGCAAGGACAGCCACGGCAATCAGCCCCAGCATTTT
abundance: NA; v_gene: TRBV11-1; j_gene: TRBJ2-7; d_gene: NA; CDR3aa: CASSLEGGRSYEQYF; CDR3nt: TGTGCCAGCAGCTTAGAGGGAGGTAGATCCTACGAGCAGTACTTC
abundance: NA; v_gene: TRBV9; j_gene: TRBJ2-1; d_gene: TRBD2; CDR3aa: CASSVELRGGSYNEQFF; CDR3nt: TGTGCCAGCAGCGTAGAACTCCGGGGGGGATCCTACAATGAGCAGTTCTTC
abundance: many; v_gene: TRBV19; j_gene: TRBJ1-5; d_gene: TRBD1; CDR3aa: CASRDMTGTGRMGNQPQHF; CDR3nt: TGTGCCAGTAGGGACATGACCGGGACAGGGAGAATGGGCAATCAGCCCCAGCATTTT
abundance: NA; v_gene: TRBV20-1; j_gene: TRBJ2-5; d_gene: NA; CDR3aa: CSARGETQYF; CDR3nt: TGCAGTGCTCGGGGTGAGACCCAGTACTTC
abundance: once; v_gene: TRBV6-5; j_gene: TRBJ2-5; d_gene: NA; CDR3aa: CASSYSSGVEETQYF; CDR3nt: TGTGCCAGCAGTTACTCGTCGGGGGTTGAAGAGACCCAGTACTTC
abundance: many; v_gene: TRBV7-3; j_gene: TRBJ2-7; d_gene: TRBD2; CDR3aa: CASRPKRTSGPGFYEQYF; CDR3nt: TGTGCCAGCAGACCCAAAAGGACTAGCGGGCCGGGCTTTTACGAGCAGTACTTC